These T cell receptor beta chains were read from a single sample in a study of T cells in Graves' hyperthyroidism and ophthalmopathy. TCRdb reprocessed the multiplex PCR reads via MiXCR and lists one record per CDR3 protein. The data hold roughly 500,000 distinct CDR3 sequences, with about half observed a single time. The sample comprised peripheral blood or thyroid tissue (not recorded which). The receptors shown here come from an adult woman with Graves' disease, either hyperthyroidism or ophthalmopathy (not recorded which). Each CDR3 is given with its conserved first and last residue. The D gene is left open where the match is weak. The listing skips clone size in some rows; elsewhere it reads once, few, many or a size class.

d_gene	v_gene	abundance	j_gene	CDR3nt	CDR3aa
.	TRBV29-1	few	TRBJ1-1	TGCAGCGTCCGCAGACTCACTGAAGCTTTCTTT	CSVRRLTEAFF
.	TRBV5-1	many	TRBJ1-5	TGCGCCAGCAGCTTGAATGGCGATAGCAATCAGCCCCAGCATTTT	CASSLNGDSNQPQHF
.	TRBV4-2	many	TRBJ2-7	TGTGCCAGCAGCCCAACGAGGGTTAGCTCGACCTACGAGCAGTACTTC	CASSPTRVSSTYEQYF
TRBD2	TRBV20-1	.	TRBJ2-1	TGCAGTGCCCCGACTAGCGGAACCAATGAGCAGTTCTTC	CSAPTSGTNEQFF
TRBD2	TRBV29-1	few	TRBJ2-7	TGCAGCCCCCCTAGCGGGGATTACGAGCAGTACTTC	CSPPSGDYEQYF
TRBD1	TRBV10-2	.	TRBJ1-2	TGTGCCAGCAGGGACGGGGACAGGGCGCGCTATGGCTACACCTTC	CASRDGDRARYGYTF
.	TRBV19	.	TRBJ2-7	TGTGCCAGTAGTTCCTCTAGGTACGAGCAGTACTTC	CASSSSRYEQYF
.	TRBV5-1	many	TRBJ1-5	TGCGCCAGCAGCTTGGGAGAGGATCAGCCCCAGCATTTT	CASSLGEDQPQHF
TRBD2	TRBV20-1	many	TRBJ2-7	TGCAGTGCTAGAGATCCGGCTAGCGGCTTCTCCTACGAGCAGTACTTC	CSARDPASGFSYEQYF
.	TRBV6-1	.	TRBJ1-2	TGTGCCAGCAGGGGACAAGACAGGCCCTATGGCTACACCTTC	CASRGQDRPYGYTF
.	TRBV11-2	.	TRBJ1-1	TGTGCCAGCAGTTTGGGCGGGAGGGGGTTGTCTTTCTTT	CASSLGGRGLSFF
TRBD1	TRBV20-1	many	TRBJ1-4	TGCGGGTGGAGAGGGACAGCCCGTAATGAAAAACTGTTTTTT	CGWRGTARNEKLFF
TRBD1	TRBV20-1	many	TRBJ1-1	TGCAGTGCTAGAGGGGGGACAGGGGAACCGAACACTGAAGCTTTCTTT	CSARGGTGEPNTEAFF
TRBD1	TRBV6-5	.	TRBJ2-6	TGTGCCACTAGGGACAGGATCAACTCTGGGGCCAACGTCCTGACTTTC	CATRDRINSGANVLTF
.	TRBV20-1	.	TRBJ2-5	TGCAGTGCAGACGGGGTGGAGACCCAGTACTTC	CSADGVETQYF
.	TRBV29-1	.	TRBJ1-2	TGCAGCGTTTCATCAGGTTCTAGTGGCTACACCTTC	CSVSSGSSGYTF
TRBD1	TRBV10-3	.	TRBJ1-2	TGTGCCATTGCCAACAGGGGTTTCGGCTACACCTTC	CAIANRGFGYTF
TRBD1	TRBV6-6	many	TRBJ1-2	TGTGCCAGCAGCCTACTCGACAGGGGGCGCGATGGCTACACCTTC	CASSLLDRGRDGYTF
.	TRBV10-3	.	TRBJ1-1	TGTGCCATCCAGGCGAGCACTGAAGCTTTCTTT	CAIQASTEAFF
.	TRBV3-1	few	TRBJ1-3	TGTGCCAGCAGCCCTCCGGGGGGGAATGGAAACACCATATATTTT	CASSPPGGNGNTIYF
.	TRBV25-1	many	TRBJ1-1	TGTGCCAGCAGTGAATCTCTGGGAGCCACTGAAGCTTTCTTT	CASSESLGATEAFF
TRBD1	TRBV20-1	.	TRBJ2-5	TGCAGTGCTAGTAGGACAGGGGGAAAGACCCAGTACTTC	CSASRTGGKTQYF
TRBD1	TRBV29-1	.	TRBJ2-7	TGCAGCGTTGAAGCAGGGGGCAGCTACGAGCAGTACTTC	CSVEAGGSYEQYF
.	TRBV5-1	.	TRBJ1-5	TGCGCCAGCAGCTCGGAGGGTATTAGCAATCAGCCCCAGCATTTT	CASSSEGISNQPQHF
.	TRBV2	.	TRBJ2-5	TGTGCCAGCAAGCCGCAGGGGAGTGGGGAGACCCAGTACTTC	CASKPQGSGETQYF
.	TRBV25-1	.	TRBJ1-2	TGTGCCAGGGTGGGTGGCTACACCTTC	CARVGGYTF
TRBD2	TRBV25-1	many	TRBJ2-5	TGTGCCAGCAGTGAGGGGAGACTAGCGGGAGAAGAGACCCAGTACTTC	CASSEGRLAGEETQYF
.	TRBV5-1	many	TRBJ2-2	TGCGCCAGCAGCCCACAGGGCGGGGAGCTGTTTTTT	CASSPQGGELFF
TRBD1	TRBV10-2	.	TRBJ2-7	TGCGCCAGCAGTGAGTCGACATACAGGGGACGCTACGAGCAGTACTTC	CASSESTYRGRYEQYF
.	TRBV20-1	many	TRBJ2-5	TGCAGTGCTAGAGTTAGCAGGGAGACCCAGTACTTC	CSARVSRETQYF
TRBD1	TRBV4-1	many	TRBJ1-6	TGCGCCAGCAGCCAAGACGGGACAGGGAAGGTGCCCCTCCACTTT	CASSQDGTGKVPLHF
TRBD2	TRBV24-1	.	TRBJ2-1	TGTGCCACCAGTGATGAGGGACTAGCAAGGGAGCAGTTCTTC	CATSDEGLAREQFF
.	TRBV20-1	few	TRBJ2-5	TGCAGTGCTAGAGTAGATGGGGGGCGGAGAGAGACCCAGTACTTC	CSARVDGGRRETQYF
.	TRBV27	many	TRBJ1-1	TGTGCCAGCAGTTTAAACGACGGACACACTGAAGCTTTCTTT	CASSLNDGHTEAFF
.	TRBV12-3/TRBV12-4	once	TRBJ2-2	TGTGCCAGCAGTTTTGTATCGGCGGTCACCGGGGAGATGTTTTTT	CASSFVSAVTGEMFF
TRBD1	TRBV10-3	.	TRBJ1-5	TGTGCCATCAGTGAGTCAAGAGGGGGCGATCAGCCCCAGCATTTT	CAISESRGGDQPQHF
TRBD2	TRBV5-1	.	TRBJ2-5	TGCGCCAGCAGCTTGAGGGGACTAGCGGTACAAGAGACCCAGTACTTC	CASSLRGLAVQETQYF
.	TRBV25-1	many	TRBJ1-1	TGTGCCAGCAGTGCCAGACAGGAACGAGCTTTCTTT	CASSARQERAFF
.	TRBV20-1	.	TRBJ1-2	TGCAGTGCCAGGCTACCTACTGACTATGGCTACACCTTC	CSARLPTDYGYTF
.	TRBV10-1	few	TRBJ1-1	TGCGCCAGCAGTGAAAACGTCTACACTGAAGCTTTCTTT	CASSENVYTEAFF
.	TRBV28	few	TRBJ1-1	TGTGCCAGCAGTTATACAGGGATGGGTACTGAAGCTTTCTTT	CASSYTGMGTEAFF
.	TRBV24-1	.	TRBJ1-5	TGTGCCACCAGTGAGGCGGGCAATCAGCCCCAGCATTTT	CATSEAGNQPQHF
TRBD1	TRBV19	few	TRBJ2-5	TGTGCCAGTAGTCCCCGGACAGGGGTGCAAGAGACCCAGTACTTC	CASSPRTGVQETQYF
.	TRBV29-1	.	TRBJ1-1	TGCAGCGTTGATCCTGGACAGCCGAATGAAGCTTTCTTT	CSVDPGQPNEAFF
TRBD2	TRBV25-1	few	TRBJ2-5	TGTGCCAGCAGTGGTCTAGCGGGAGCGGAGACCCAGTACTTC	CASSGLAGAETQYF
.	TRBV3-1	.	TRBJ1-5	TGTGCCAGCAGCCACGGCCTCCAGCCCCAGCATTTT	CASSHGLQPQHF
TRBD1	TRBV10-3	.	TRBJ2-5	TGTGCCATCAGTGAGTTTGGGACAGGCCACCAAGAGACCCAGTACTTC	CAISEFGTGHQETQYF
.	TRBV2	many	TRBJ1-1	TGTGCCAACAACCGGGAGAAGAACACTGAAGCTTTCTTT	CANNREKNTEAFF
.	TRBV7-4	.	TRBJ2-3	TGTGCCAGCAGCTTACAGGCAGATACGCAGTATTTT	CASSLQADTQYF
TRBD1	TRBV4-1	many	TRBJ1-1	TGCGCCAGCAGCCAGGCGGACAGGGGCAAAGCTTTCTTT	CASSQADRGKAFF
.	TRBV6-1	few	TRBJ1-1	TGTGCCAGCAGCCTTGGGGCGGTGAGCACTGAAGCTTTCTTT	CASSLGAVSTEAFF
.	TRBV5-1	many	TRBJ2-7	TGCGCCAGCAGCTTATTCGGGAGATCGTACGAGCAGTACTTC	CASSLFGRSYEQYF
.	TRBV10-1	many	TRBJ2-2	TGCGCCAGCAGTGAGCGGACGTTCGCGAACACCGGGGAGCTGTTTTTT	CASSERTFANTGELFF
.	TRBV11-3	.	TRBJ2-5	TGTGCCAGCAGCTTAGGACCCATATTGTACCAAGGGACCCAGTACTTC	CASSLGPILYQGTQYF
TRBD1	TRBV28	.	TRBJ1-6	TGTGTCACCGGGACAGGGGGTTATAATTCACCCCTCCACTTT	CVTGTGGYNSPLHF